This entry lists 10 T cell receptor beta chains sequenced from one sample in a study of T cell responses to AZD1222 COVID-19 vaccine. TCRdb keeps only in-frame clones here, not all; method: immunoSEQ multiplex PCR. The sample contains some 120,000 clones, approximately 85% of which appear only once. Specimen: peripheral blood, collected on day 0 of AZD1222 vaccination. The receptors were sampled from an adult in good health.

The V call is TRBV18, the J call TRBJ1-2, with D maybe TRBD1 (6 bases). CDR1 KGHSH and CDR2 LQKENI come from the germline V gene. This CDR3 is 13 amino acids long. V was cut by 2 bases and J by 6 bases, with 10 bases left in between. The CDR3 loop is CASSPLGGDGYTF. The CDR3 nucleotides are TGTGCCAGCTCACCATTGGGGGGCGATGGCTACACCTTC.

This clone was counted only a few times. V and J are TRBV27 and TRBJ1-2, with D hard to call. Trimming took 0 bases from V and 3 from J, leaving 8 bases between them. This CDR3 spans 14 amino acids. Germline loops: CDR1 MNHEY, CDR2 SMNVEV (reference sequence). The CDR3 spells CASSLSPTYYGYTF. CDR3 in DNA: TGTGCCAGCAGTTTATCTCCCACTTACTATGGCTACACCTTC.

The rearrangement uses TRBV7-3 and TRBJ2-5; 7 nucleotides align to TRBD1. The J segment lost 2 bases and the V segment lost 5 bases, leaving 5 bases of the junction unmatched. The germline V gene has CDR1 SGHTA and CDR2 FQGTGA. The CDR3 spans 14 residues. CDR3 nucleotides: TGTGCCAGCAGCCGAGAGGGACAGCAAGAGACCCAGTACTTC. It codes for CASSREGQQETQYF. The whole variable domain, remainder taken from reference TRBV7-3 and TRBJ2-5, is GAGVSQTPSNKVTEKGKYVELRCDPISGHTALYWYRQSLGQGPEFLIYFQGTGAADDSGLPNDRFFAVRPEGSVSTLKIQRTERGDSAVYLCASSREGQQETQYFGPGTRLLVL.

The chain carries TRBV10-3 and TRBJ2-7, with 8 positions matching TRBD2. CDR1 and CDR2 (germline): ENHRY, SYGVKD. J lost 2 bases, V lost 6 bases, and 0 bases had no gene match. The CDR3 has 12 residues. In nucleotides, the CDR3 is TGTGCCATCAGGGGACTAGCCTACGAGCAGTACTTC. As protein: CAIRGLAYEQYF.

The V and J genes are TRBV19 and TRBJ2-7, with TRBD2 matching 8 bases. V trimming: 7 bases; J trimming: 0 bases; junction bases outside the gene matches: 5. Germline CDR1 LNHDA, CDR2 SQIVND (reference sequence). The CDR3 totals 14 residues. CDR3: CASKSGGPSYEQYF. CDR3 DNA sequence: TGTGCCAGTAAATCGGGAGGGCCCTCCTACGAGCAGTACTTC.

The chain couples TRBV9 to TRBJ2-3; TRBD2 matches 7 bases. V shed 2 bases and J 2 bases; nucleotides not matched to a gene: 8. This CDR3 has 16 residues. Germline V lookup: CDR1 SGDLS, CDR2 YYNGEE. The CDR3 DNA follows: TGTGCCAGCAGCGTCCAAGCGGGATTACCCACAGATACGCAGTATTTT. Its protein is CASSVQAGLPTDTQYF. The whole variable domain, filled in from reference TRBV9 and TRBJ2-3, reads DSGVTQTPKHLITATGQRVTLRCSPRSGDLSVYWYQQSLDQGLQFLIQYYNGEERAKGNILERFSAQQFPDLHSELNLSSLELGDSALYFCASSVQAGLPTDTQYFGPGTRLTVL.

The chain links TRBV5-1 to TRBJ2-5, with a tentative D call TRBD1 (6 bases). V was clipped by 1 base and J by 4 bases, with 8 bases between them. CDR3 length equals 13 residues. Germline assignment: CDR1 SGHRS and CDR2 YFSETQ. The CDR3 sequence is CASSLLGGETQYF. CDR3 sequence (DNA): TGCGCCAGCAGCTTGTTAGGGGGAGAGACCCAGTACTTC. The full variable domain, its missing parts supplied by reference TRBV5-1 and TRBJ2-5, is KAGVTQTPRYLIKTRGQQVTLSCSPISGHRSVSWYQQTPGQGLQFLFEYFSETQRNKGNFPGRFSGRQFSNSRSEMNVSTLELGDSALYLCASSLLGGETQYFGPGTRLLVL.

This sequence joins TRBV6-5 and TRBJ1-1; D is unresolved. Trimming removed 7 bases at V and 1 base at J, with 13 bases between. The CDR3 runs to 14 residues. CDR1 and CDR2 (germline): MNHEY, SVGAGI. DNA for the CDR3: TGTGCCAGCACTTTCGGGTCCCAGAACACTGAAGCTTTCTTT. It yields the protein CASTFGSQNTEAFF.

The chain couples TRBV29-1 to TRBJ1-2; maybe TRBD1 (6 bases). Trimming took off 2 bases at V and 8 bases at J, with 12 bases between the two ends. Germline V gene data show CDR1 as SQVTM and CDR2 as ANQGSEA. The CDR3 is 12 amino acids. The CDR3: CSVENRVGGYTF. The CDR3 nucleotides read TGCAGCGTTGAAAACAGGGTAGGGGGCTACACCTTC.

The chain recombines TRBV7-9 with TRBJ1-2; TRBD1 might be the D (5 bases). Germline-derived CDR1 and CDR2 are SEHNR and FQNEAQ (reference sequence). CDR3 length equals 14 residues. Trimming took off 6 bases at V and 3 bases at J, with 14 bases between the two ends. The CDR3 spells CASSSGQQDYGYTF. The CDR3, as DNA: TGTGCCAGCAGTTCAGGCCAACAGGACTATGGCTACACCTTC.